This T cell receptor beta chain is drawn from a study of blood T cell repertoires in COVID-19. Background on the study: Samples of COVID-19 (acute and convalescent) were obtained from the United States, Italy and Spain. PBMCs, B-cell-depleted T cells, or T cells provided the cDNA or gDNA that made up the material.

Using immunoSEQ multiplex PCR, the repertoire was profiled, and TCRdb retains in-frame clones only, with some absent. The table includes over 40,000 clones, 85% to 90% detected once. Germline values: CDR1 SGDLS, CDR2 YYNGEE. The V gene lost 4 bases and the J gene lost 3 bases, with 18 bases spanning the gap. The CDR3 covers 16 residues. This receptor was taken from an elderly man with active COVID-19. V is TRBV9 and J is TRBJ2-3, with a weak D call TRBD2 (6 bases). The sample was peripheral blood. The CDR3 loop reads CASSSQLAIGTDTQYF. CDR3 coding DNA: TGTGCCAGCAGCTCTCAACTAGCAATAGGTACAGATACGCAGTATTTT.